Listed below are T cell receptor beta chains from one sample, sequenced in a study of T-cell reconstitution after alpha-beta-depleted transplantation in children. TCRdb independently ran MiXCR on the PCR reads; one entry per CDR3 protein. This sample has hundreds of thousands of distinct CDR3 sequences, with less than 35% found just once. Sequences were derived from PBMCs from the stem cell graft donor, sampled from the stem cell graft. The receptors here all came from a human donor who donated a stem cell graft to a child with aplastic anemia. Both conserved end residues are part of each CDR3. A D gene is named only where the DNA matches it firmly.

V gene,J gene,D gene,CDR3 protein
TRBV20-1,TRBJ1-2,.,CSARVDTYGYTF
TRBV5-1,TRBJ2-5,.,CASSLENPGTQYF
TRBV20-1,TRBJ2-2,.,CSARARQGHGELFF
TRBV29-1,TRBJ1-2,.,CSVERAYYGYTF
TRBV6-5,TRBJ1-2,TRBD1,CASSSRPQGERDGYTF
TRBV7-2,TRBJ2-2,.,CASSLWPGELFF
TRBV4-2,TRBJ2-2,TRBD2,CASSQASGGTGELFF
TRBV5-1,TRBJ2-3,.,CASSLDNLSTDTQYF
TRBV30,TRBJ2-1,.,CAWSVLGYGEQFF
TRBV12-3/TRBV12-4,TRBJ2-1,.,CASSPRLSSYNEQFF
TRBV12-3/TRBV12-4,TRBJ1-2,TRBD1,CASRPGTGVYGYTF
TRBV7-9,TRBJ2-3,.,CASSLQRTTDTQYF
TRBV7-8,TRBJ2-4,.,CASSSEDLLLAKNIQYF
TRBV6-2/TRBV6-3,TRBJ2-3,.,CASIKAPGVRDTQYF
TRBV21-1,TRBJ2-5,.,CASNSDRSGETQYF
TRBV4-3,TRBJ1-1,.,CASSPSLMNTEAFF
TRBV3-1,TRBJ1-1,.,CASSQLQGEAFF
TRBV9,TRBJ2-7,TRBD2,CASSVGLAGHDEQYF
TRBV19,TRBJ1-1,.,CASSQGAETGNTEAFF
TRBV12-3/TRBV12-4,TRBJ2-3,TRBD1,CAIMGQGADTQYF
TRBV7-2,TRBJ1-1,.,CASSLDIQANTEAFF
TRBV7-9,TRBJ1-1,.,CASSLRSEAFF
TRBV5-1,TRBJ1-3,TRBD1,CASSMGGTGFSGNTIYF
TRBV14,TRBJ2-1,TRBD1,CASSQRAGGSFRPSSYNEQFF
TRBV5-1,TRBJ2-1,TRBD2,CASSFIGGSSYNEQFF
TRBV2,TRBJ1-6,.,CASKEELGSPLHF
TRBV6-1,TRBJ2-1,TRBD1,CASSQDRGTEQFF
TRBV4-3,TRBJ2-1,TRBD1,CASSQVAGGYEQFF
TRBV7-2,TRBJ2-3,.,CASSPRADGKQYF
TRBV28,TRBJ2-7,.,CASSLAGPAREQYF
TRBV12-3/TRBV12-4,TRBJ2-7,.,CASSLSIRGGPYEQYF
TRBV18,TRBJ1-2,.,CASSPVSGTYGYTF
TRBV29-1,TRBJ1-2,TRBD1,CSVTGQGNYGYTF
TRBV27,TRBJ2-3,TRBD2,CASRERGDDFGTDTQYF
TRBV7-6,TRBJ2-2,TRBD1,CASSSTPTGGMNTGELFF
TRBV20-1,TRBJ2-1,TRBD2,CSVAGTSGVSSYNEQFF
TRBV20-1,TRBJ2-7,TRBD2,CSAPSREGRRSEQYF